These T cell receptor beta chains were read from a single sample in a study of cytomegalovirus exposure and HLA in healthy donors. Generated by immunoSEQ multiplex PCR, the TCRdb table keeps only in-frame clones and is missing some. The repertoire holds 150,000 to 200,000 clones, with 78% as singletons. The material sequenced was PBMCs. Receptors were obtained from a woman aged 45-65 years in good health and CMV-seropositive. CDR3s include the opening cysteine and the closing phenylalanine or tryptophan. Size is stated for part of the rows, as once, few or many counts, or as a class when the clone is expanded.

j_call	clone_size	v_call	cdr3_aa
TRBJ2-5	-	TRBV6-1	CASGGTGAVSETQYF
TRBJ1-2	-	TRBV28	CASSLWPSTVYGYTF
TRBJ2-1	once	TRBV30	CAWSAPGDWGSCWFF
TRBJ2-3	-	TRBV28	CASSQASAGRTDTQYF
TRBJ1-1	few	TRBV5-1	CASSGGTAENTEAFF
TRBJ2-2	-	TRBV2	CASNYGRLAGGNTGELFF
TRBJ2-1	-	TRBV5-1	CASSLKGPYNEQFF
TRBJ2-1	-	TRBV11-3	CASSFGIYNEQFF
TRBJ2-6	-	TRBV10-3	CAISVSGGANGLTF
TRBJ1-2	-	TRBV18	CASSPPGGEHGYTF
TRBJ2-5	-	TRBV9	CASSVESGQGSETQYF
TRBJ2-2	-	TRBV10-1	CASSAGWDTGELFF
TRBJ1-1	few	TRBV7-9	CASSLGRSPAFF
TRBJ1-2	-	TRBV5-4	CASSLAGGQAHYGYTF
TRBJ1-5	-	TRBV4-1	CASSPGGGGNQPQHF
TRBJ1-4	-	TRBV19	CASSWDRNEKLFF
TRBJ2-7	-	TRBV11-2	CASSLNKAGYEQYF
TRBJ2-2	-	TRBV10-2	CASSLTGELFF
TRBJ2-1	-	TRBV7-8	CASSLRDRGRISGEQFF
TRBJ1-3	-	TRBV19	CASSLDRLYSGNTIYF
TRBJ2-1	-	TRBV10-3	CAVSRAGDYYNEQFF
TRBJ1-6	-	TRBV5-1	CASSAGQLNSPLHF
TRBJ2-1	-	TRBV4-1	CASSLRFDGGEQFF
TRBJ1-1	-	TRBV18	CASSLGENTEAFF
TRBJ2-1	-	TRBV19	CASAKGTGVVNEQFF
TRBJ2-7	-	TRBV7-2	CASSLTGAYEQYF
TRBJ1-2	-	TRBV5-4	CASSFPGVWGYTF
TRBJ2-5	-	TRBV30	CAWRPLTGIGETQYF
TRBJ2-3	-	TRBV28	CASSTWGGESTDTQYF
TRBJ1-2	-	TRBV4-3	CASSQDWAGKNYGYTF
TRBJ2-5	-	TRBV7-2	CASSFQGFQETQYF
TRBJ2-3	-	TRBV4-3	CASSLAGVVTDTQYF
TRBJ1-5	-	TRBV19	CASSLGTLSNQPQHF
TRBJ1-1	-	TRBV9	CASSVEGDTEAFF
TRBJ2-4	-	TRBV4-3	CASSPKRDSPKNSQYF
TRBJ2-7	-	TRBV4-3	CASSRDGSAGYEQYF
TRBJ2-7	many	TRBV4-3	CASSQDALGMGLSSYEQYF
TRBJ1-1	-	TRBV5-8	CASSVTQTGTEAFF
TRBJ2-7	-	TRBV28	CASSPAGGAGIYEQYF
TRBJ2-1	-	TRBV7-9	CASSPDRGGFF
TRBJ1-5	-	TRBV5-4	CASSLGGGLNQPQHF
TRBJ2-3	few	TRBV19	CASSVTPTAVTDTQYF
TRBJ1-2	-	TRBV9	CASSVGGMSGYTF
TRBJ1-4	-	TRBV28	CASTTGGLNEKLFF
TRBJ1-2	once	TRBV6-5	CASSYSSAGGKGYTF
TRBJ1-2	-	TRBV4-2	CASSQGNFEGAGYGYTF
TRBJ2-2	few	TRBV6-1	CASVPGGADTGELFF
TRBJ2-5	-	TRBV5-4	CASSSDGRGETQYF
TRBJ1-1	-	TRBV2	CASSTDRLNTEAFF
TRBJ2-7	-	TRBV4-1	CASSQDEEAGGTYEQYF
TRBJ2-5	-	TRBV13	CASSLRQGQETQYF
TRBJ1-5	few	TRBV19	CASTLTPTGEQPQHF
TRBJ2-7	few	TRBV5-4	CASSLEYGEQYF
TRBJ2-1	-	TRBV5-1	CASSPGFPSGSSSYNEQFF
TRBJ1-2	-	TRBV5-1	CASIPGQGSYGYTF
TRBJ1-1	-	TRBV7-2	CASSLGGGRAAEAFF
TRBJ2-3	-	TRBV14	CASSQAGSGNTQYF
TRBJ2-5	-	TRBV29-1	CSVNTGLGTQYF
TRBJ1-6	-	TRBV15	CATSRVPTGYNSPLHF
TRBJ2-7	-	TRBV2	CASSLDRGTYEQYF